This T cell receptor (beta chain) came from a study of blood T cell repertoires in COVID-19. Whole-study context: COVID-19 samples, acute and convalescent, were from the United States, Italy and Spain. Nucleic acid was either cDNA or gDNA, and it came from T cells, B-cell-depleted T cells, or PBMCs.

This CDR3 has 13 amino acids. The V gene lost 11 bases and the J gene lost 5 bases, with 16 bases spanning the gap. Original processing notes: Reference gene primers were amplified, and this amplification served to estimate nucleated cell counts. Sequencing was performed with immunoSEQ multiplex PCR; in TCRdb, only in-frame clones are kept and a portion is missing. That table gives V, J and clone size, and the DNA gave D and trimming. The table records over 60,000 clones, roughly 92% of them present only once. This clone showed up just once. Sequences were obtained from peripheral blood. The J gene is TRBJ2-1, the V gene TRBV12-3 or TRBV12-4; TRBD2 might be the D (6 bases). This sequence originates from a human donor in a cohort sampled during active COVID-19. The CDR3 coding sequence is TGTGCCCAGAAGACGAGGGAGGACAATGAGCAGTTCTTC. Encoded protein: CAQKTREDNEQFF.